Following are 15 T cell receptor beta chains from one sample sequenced in a study of cytomegalovirus exposure and HLA in healthy donors (dated by TCRdb to 2016 to 2017). Receptor amplification or capture employed the immunoSEQ multiplex PCR assay. The multiplex PCR relied on a mix of 60 forward primers for TCR Vbeta segments and 13 reverse primers for TCR Jbeta segments. The table was pulled from immuneACCESS by TCRdb, which kept in-frame rearrangements only. Such tables lose some clones; where checked, under half of the loss comes from unresolved V genes, and the rest has no known cause. The sample data list approximately 150,000 clones, and roughly 80% of these were observed just once. The ten largest clones take up around 10% of the sample. Sequencing used PBMCs. Receptors originate from a man in his fifties or sixties in good health and CMV-seropositive.

The genes are TRBV4-3 and TRBJ2-3, with D perhaps TRBD2 (6 bases). The CDR3 is made up of 16 amino acids. Trimming pared 0 bases from V and 3 bases from J, leaving 13 bases between. CDR1 is LGHNA, CDR2 YSLEER, per germline. Here the CDR3 reads CASSQEWDSGTDTQYF. CDR3 nucleotide sequence: TGCGCCAGCAGCCAAGAATGGGACTCAGGAACAGATACGCAGTATTTT.

The V and J genes are TRBV4-1 and TRBJ2-5, with 9 bases aligning to TRBD1. The DNA matches TRBJ2-7 better at its end, which makes the J call doubtful. This CDR3 is built from 18 residues. Germline V gene data show CDR1 as MGHRA and CDR2 as YSYEKL. CDR3 region: CASSQSPGQGNALDEQYF. The CDR3 DNA sequence: TGCGCCAGCAGCCAATCACCGGGACAGGGAAATGCGTTGGACGAGCAGTACTTC.

A note on this clone: One end of the junction is discordant with germline, which a read error may explain. V is TRBV7-7 and J is TRBJ2-2, with D perhaps TRBD1 (6 bases). Germline-derived CDR1 and CDR2 are SSHAT and FNYEAQ (reference sequence). This CDR3 is built from 14 residues. The DNA of the CDR3 is TGTGCTAGCAGCTTAGAGGCAGGGGCCGGGGAGCTGTTTTTT. Protein sequence: CASSLEAGAGELFF.

On this clone: Distinct nucleotide sequences in the sample also encode this CDR3. The chain employs TRBV28 and TRBJ1-2, with 8 bases fitting TRBD1. Germline trimming cut 5 bases from V and 8 bases from J; bases unmatched to any gene: 7. Germline CDR1 is MDHEN and CDR2 is SYDVKM. CDR3 size: 13 residues. The CDR3 DNA sequence: TGTGCCAGCAGTACCCAGGGGGCGCCGGGCTACACCTTC. This gives the protein CASSTQGAPGYTF.

This sequence joins TRBV9 and TRBJ2-5; D remains ambiguous. The ends were cut back, 3 bases at V and 1 base at J, with 10 bases in the middle. CDR3 length equals 14 residues. Per germline, CDR1 SGDLS and CDR2 YYNGEE. The CDR3 protein is CASSDDTIQETQYF. The CDR3 DNA reads TGTGCCAGCAGCGATGACACGATCCAAGAGACCCAGTACTTC.

This rearrangement joins TRBV4-1 to TRBJ1-2; TRBD1 matches 7 bases. V lost 1 base and J lost 4; bases outside the gene matches: 3. This CDR3 comprises 14 residues. Per the germline V gene, CDR1 is MGHRA and CDR2 is YSYEKL. The CDR3 DNA reads as TGCGCCAGCAGCCAAGGAAGGGGGCCCTATGGCTACACCTTC. This codes for CASSQGRGPYGYTF.

The chain combines TRBV15 with TRBJ2-3; 7 bases agree with TRBD1. This CDR3 is 13 amino acids long. Trimming at V came to 9 bases and at J to 5 bases, leaving 8 bases not matched to a gene. Germline V gene sequence: CDR1 LNHNV, CDR2 YYDKDF (reference sequence). CDR3 protein: CATSDRDVDTQYF. In nucleotides, the CDR3 is TGTGCCACTTCCGACAGGGATGTAGATACGCAGTATTTT.

This rearrangement joins TRBV2 to TRBJ2-4; the D gene is possibly TRBD1 (5 bases). The CDR3 runs 11 residues. Trimming left V 5 bases short and J 10 bases short, with 9 bases between. Germline V lookup: CDR1 SNHLY, CDR2 FYNNEI. CDR3 DNA sequence: TGTGCCAGCAGTCCCGACAGAATTCAGTACTTC. Encoded protein: CASSPDRIQYF. The full variable domain, completed using reference TRBV2 and TRBJ2-4, is EPEVTQTPSHQVTQMGQEVILRCVPISNHLYFYWYRQILGQKVEFLVSFYNNEISEKSEIFDDQFSVERPDGSNFTLKIRSTKLEDSAMYFCASSPDRIQYFGAGTRLSVL.

The V gene is TRBV9, the J gene TRBJ1-4; D is unclear. Between the trimmed V and J ends, which lost 0 bases and 2 bases, there was a span of 11 bases. Germline V lookup: CDR1 SGDLS, CDR2 YYNGEE. CDR3 length equals 16 residues. The CDR3 reads CASSVGGGITNEKLFF. CDR3 in DNA: TGTGCCAGCAGCGTAGGGGGAGGGATCACTAATGAAAAACTGTTTTTT. The whole variable domain, filled in from reference TRBV9 and TRBJ1-4, reads DSGVTQTPKHLITATGQRVTLRCSPRSGDLSVYWYQQSLDQGLQFLIQYYNGEERAKGNILERFSAQQFPDLHSELNLSSLELGDSALYFCASSVGGGITNEKLFFGSGTQLSVL.

This chain links TRBV21-1 with TRBJ2-5; TRBD1, as called in the table, went unchecked against the DNA. TRBV21-1 is shown as a pseudogene. The CDR3 covers 16 residues. CDR3 sequence: CASSNDPGQGDETQYF. In DNA form, the CDR3 reads TGTGCCAGCAGCAACGACCCGGGACAGGGGGACGAGACCCAGTACTTC.

This chain connects TRBV19 to TRBJ1-5, with D maybe TRBD1 (6 bases). The CDR3 runs 13 residues. V was trimmed by 4 bases and J by 3 bases, leaving 7 bases between them. The germline V gene encodes CDR1 LNHDA and CDR2 SQIVND (reference sequence). The CDR3 sequence: CASSNRVNQPQHF. The CDR3 DNA reads TGTGCCAGTAGTAACAGGGTCAATCAGCCCCAGCATTTT.

The chain couples TRBV7-6 to TRBJ1-3; the match to TRBD1 covers 7 bases. J was trimmed by 4 bases and V by 1 base; bases with no gene match: 4. CDR3 size: 15 residues. Germline CDR1 and CDR2: SGHVS and FNYEAQ. The CDR3: CASSLVGGAGNTIYF. As DNA, the CDR3 is TGTGCCAGCAGCTTAGTAGGGGGCGCAGGAAACACCATATATTTT. Full variable domain (missing parts from reference TRBV7-6 and TRBJ1-3): GAGVSQSPRYKVTKRGQDVALRCDPISGHVSLYWYRQALGQGPEFLTYFNYEAQQDKSGLPNDRFSAERPEGSISTLTIQRTEQRDSAMYRCASSLVGGAGNTIYFGEGSWLTVV.

In its sample, this clone was seen a few times. This sequence joins TRBV7-9 and TRBJ2-5, with 9 nucleotides matching TRBD2. Germline V gene lookup returns CDR1 SEHNR and CDR2 FQNEAQ (reference sequence). Trimming cost V 7 bases and J 2 bases; bases outside gene matches: 8. CDR3 length equals 15 residues. Here the CDR3 reads CASIGAAGGQETQYF. CDR3 DNA: TGTGCCAGCATCGGTGCGGCGGGAGGGCAAGAGACCCAGTACTTC. Using reference TRBV7-9 and TRBJ2-5 for the parts outside the CDR3, the full variable domain is DTGVSQNPRHKITKRGQNVTFRCDPISEHNRLYWYRQTLGQGPEFLTYFQNEAQLEKSRLLSDRFSAERPKGSFSTLEIQRTEQGDSAMYLCASIGAAGGQETQYFGPGTRLLVL.

The chain employs TRBV10-3 and TRBJ2-7, with 8 bases fitting TRBD1. In germline, CDR1 is ENHRY, CDR2 SYGVKD. V shed 6 bases, J shed 3 bases, and the junction held 13 bases outside the gene matches. This CDR3 spans 16 amino acids. The CDR3 here is CAIRLDRGSDNYEQYF. The CDR3 DNA reads as TGTGCCATCAGATTAGACAGGGGCAGCGACAACTACGAGCAGTACTTC.

This clone was seen only once. This chain uses TRBV19 with TRBJ2-7; 12 bases match TRBD2. Trimming at V came to 7 bases and at J to 0 bases, leaving 1 base not matched to a gene. Germline lookup yields CDR1 LNHDA and CDR2 SQIVND (reference sequence). The CDR3 is 14 residues long. The CDR3 region has the DNA TGTGCCAGTAAGACTAGCGGGGGCTCCTACGAGCAGTACTTC. Protein product: CASKTSGGSYEQYF. The full variable domain, with the rest looked up from reference TRBV19 and TRBJ2-7, is DGGITQSPKYLFRKEGQNVTLSCEQNLNHDAMYWYRQDPGQGLRLIYYSQIVNDFQKGDIAEGYSVSREKKESFPLTVTSAQKNPTAFYLCASKTSGGSYEQYFGPGTRLTVT.